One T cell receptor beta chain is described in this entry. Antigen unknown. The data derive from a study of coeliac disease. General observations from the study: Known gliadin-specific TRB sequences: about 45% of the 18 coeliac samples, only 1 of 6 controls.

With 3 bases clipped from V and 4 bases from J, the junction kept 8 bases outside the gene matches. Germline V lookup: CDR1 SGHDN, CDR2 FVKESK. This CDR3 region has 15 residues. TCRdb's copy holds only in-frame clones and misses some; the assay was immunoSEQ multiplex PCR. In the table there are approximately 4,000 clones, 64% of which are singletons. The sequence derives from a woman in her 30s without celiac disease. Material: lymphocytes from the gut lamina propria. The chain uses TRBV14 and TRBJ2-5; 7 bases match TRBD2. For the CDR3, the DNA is TGTGCCAGCAGCCATCCGGCCGGCGGGGGAGAGACCCAGTACTTC. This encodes CASSHPAGGGETQYF.